Each of the 5 T cell receptor beta chains below was sequenced from the same sample in a study of vaccination and CD4 T cells after COVID-19. Cultured CD4+ T cell DNA underwent sequencing with the Oncomine TCR Beta short-read assay. TCRdb re-called the PCR reads with MiXCR, one entry per CDR3 protein. This table holds about 18,000 distinct CDR3 sequences, approximately 40% found once. These receptors are not linked to any known antigen. The treatment was: approximately 9-day PBMC culture with coronavirus spike peptide pools or control peptides (ViraFEST assay). The sample here was CD4+ T cells from blood, cultured in vitro, taken after SARS-CoV-2 vaccination. The receptors shown here come from a human donor who had recovered from COVID-19.

The chain is built from TRBV5-4 and TRBJ2-3; D is unclear. CDR1 is SGHNT, CDR2 YYREEE, per germline (reference sequence). V gave up 4 bases and J gave up 3 bases, with 15 bases separating them. The CDR3 runs 15 residues. The CDR3 DNA follows: TGTGCCAGCAGCCCCCCCGCGAAGGGAACAGATACGCAGTATTTT. It is translated as CASSPPAKGTDTQYF.

V gene TRBV20-1 combines with J gene TRBJ2-3; TRBD1 is a possible D gene (5 bases). The CDR3 runs 16 residues. Trimming took off 0 bases at V and 0 bases at J, with 13 bases between the two ends. Germline CDR1 is DFQATT and CDR2 is SNEGSKA (reference sequence). CDR3 in DNA: TGCAGTGCTAGAGATCTGGACACCCGAAGCACAGATACGCAGTATTTT. This gives the protein CSARDLDTRSTDTQYF.

V gene TRBV20-1 combines with J gene TRBJ1-1, with D perhaps matching TRBD1 (6 bases). Between the trimmed V and J ends, which lost 4 bases and 5 bases, there was a span of 14 bases. CDR3 size: 13 residues. Germline V CDR1 and CDR2: DFQATT, SNEGSKA (reference sequence). The CDR3 region has the DNA TGCAGTGCTACTCTCGGACAGAGGACTGAAGCTTTCTTT. It encodes CSATLGQRTEAFF.

This clonotype was detected only once. The chain links TRBV2 to TRBJ1-5; 8 bases map to TRBD1. Trimming at V came to 2 bases and at J to 4 bases, leaving 7 bases not matched to a gene. The CDR3 covers 16 residues. CDR1 and CDR2 from the germline V gene are SNHLY and FYNNEI. CDR3 region: CASSEQGARSNQPQHF. The CDR3 DNA is TGTGCCAGCAGTGAACAGGGGGCGAGAAGTAATCAGCCCCAGCATTTT.

This clonotype was counted a few times. V is TRBV7-9 and J is TRBJ1-1, with D tentatively TRBD1 (5 bases). The V end was cut by 5 bases, the J end by 1 base, with 11 bases between. Per the germline V gene, CDR1 is SEHNR and CDR2 is FQNEAQ (reference sequence). There are 14 residues in the CDR3. The CDR3 sequence: CASSPLGGNTEAFF. The CDR3, as DNA: TGTGCCAGCAGCCCCCTTGGGGGGAACACTGAAGCTTTCTTT.